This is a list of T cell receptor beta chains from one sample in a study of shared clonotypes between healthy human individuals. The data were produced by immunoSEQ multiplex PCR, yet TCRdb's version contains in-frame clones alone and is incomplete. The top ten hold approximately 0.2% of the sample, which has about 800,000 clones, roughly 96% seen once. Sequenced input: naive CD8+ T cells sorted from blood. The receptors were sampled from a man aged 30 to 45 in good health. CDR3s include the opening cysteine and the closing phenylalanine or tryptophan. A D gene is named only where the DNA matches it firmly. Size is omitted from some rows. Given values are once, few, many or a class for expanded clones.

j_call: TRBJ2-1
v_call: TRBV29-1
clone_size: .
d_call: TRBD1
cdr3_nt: TGCAGCGTTAAGGGGGCTAACAATGAGCAGTTCTTC
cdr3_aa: CSVKGANNEQFF

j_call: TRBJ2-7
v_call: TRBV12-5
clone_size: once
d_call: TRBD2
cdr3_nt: TGTGCTAGTGGTCCATTTAGCGGGAGGGCCGGTGTTTACGAGCAGTACTTC
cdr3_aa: CASGPFSGRAGVYEQYF

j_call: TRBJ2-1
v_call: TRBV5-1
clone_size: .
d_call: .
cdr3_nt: TGCGCCAGCAGCTTGTGGGGGGAGAGCTCCTACAATGAGCAGTTCTTC
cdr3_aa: CASSLWGESSYNEQFF

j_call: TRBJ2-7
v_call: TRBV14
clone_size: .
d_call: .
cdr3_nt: TGTGCCAGCAGCCACAACTACGAGCAGTACTTC
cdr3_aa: CASSHNYEQYF

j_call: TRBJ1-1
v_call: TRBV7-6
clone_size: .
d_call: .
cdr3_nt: TGTGCCAGCAGCTTAGAGATAGGCGGTGAGGCTTTCTTT
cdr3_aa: CASSLEIGGEAFF

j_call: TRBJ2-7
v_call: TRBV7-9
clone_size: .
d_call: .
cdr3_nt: TGTGCCAGCAGCGCTGCCAACGAGCAGTACTTC
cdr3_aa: CASSAANEQYF

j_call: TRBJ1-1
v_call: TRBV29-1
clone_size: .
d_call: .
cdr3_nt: TGCAGCGTTCAACAAGAGGGGACTGAAGCTTTCTTT
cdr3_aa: CSVQQEGTEAFF

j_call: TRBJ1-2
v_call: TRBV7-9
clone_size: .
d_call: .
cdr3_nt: TGTGCCAGCAGCTTAAGCGGGGTCATGGTTTATGGCTACACCTTC
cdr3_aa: CASSLSGVMVYGYTF

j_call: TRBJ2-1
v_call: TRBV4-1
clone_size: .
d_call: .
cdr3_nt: TGCGCCAGCAGCCAAGCGGGGCGGGGGCAAGGAGACAATGAGCAGTTCTTC
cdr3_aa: CASSQAGRGQGDNEQFF

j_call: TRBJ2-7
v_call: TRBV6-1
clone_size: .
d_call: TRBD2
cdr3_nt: TGTGCCAGCAGTGGCGGGAGTGCCTACGAGCAGTACTTC
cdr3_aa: CASSGGSAYEQYF

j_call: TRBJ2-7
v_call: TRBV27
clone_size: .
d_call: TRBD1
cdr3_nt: TGTGCCAGCAGTCCGCAGGGGGCATGGAACGAGCAGTACTTC
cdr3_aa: CASSPQGAWNEQYF

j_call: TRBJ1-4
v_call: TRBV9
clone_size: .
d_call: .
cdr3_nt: TGTGCCAGCAGCTCACCTCGGGGGCATCAAGTTGAAAAACTGTTTTTT
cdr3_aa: CASSSPRGHQVEKLFF

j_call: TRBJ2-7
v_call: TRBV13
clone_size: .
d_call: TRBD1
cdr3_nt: TGTGCCAGCAGCTTGGTCCCACAGGGGGACGAGGACGAGCAGTACTTC
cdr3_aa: CASSLVPQGDEDEQYF

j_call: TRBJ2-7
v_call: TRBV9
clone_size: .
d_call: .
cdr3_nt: TGTGCCAGCAGCCCTACGGAACTAACCTACGAGCAGTACTTC
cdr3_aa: CASSPTELTYEQYF

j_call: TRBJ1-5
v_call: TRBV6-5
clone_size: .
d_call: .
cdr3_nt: TGTGCCAGCAGGGGGTCATGCAATCAGCCCCAGCATTTT
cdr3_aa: CASRGSCNQPQHF

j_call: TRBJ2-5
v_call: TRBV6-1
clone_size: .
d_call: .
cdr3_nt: TGTGCCGTCCACTCCCCCACAGAAACAGAGACCCAGTACTTC
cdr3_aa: CAVHSPTETETQYF

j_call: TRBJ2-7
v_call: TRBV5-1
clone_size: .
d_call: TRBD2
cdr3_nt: TGCGCCAGCAGACCCCCGGCGGGAGGGGCCTACGAGCAGTACTTC
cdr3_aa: CASRPPAGGAYEQYF

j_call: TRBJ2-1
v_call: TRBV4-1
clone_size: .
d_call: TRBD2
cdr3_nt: TGCGCCAGCAGCCCTGGACTAGCGGGAAACAATGAGCAGTTCTTC
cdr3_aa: CASSPGLAGNNEQFF

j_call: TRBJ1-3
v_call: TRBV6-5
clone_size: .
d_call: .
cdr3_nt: TGTGCCAGCAAGGTCGGCGGCTCTGGAAACACCATATATTTT
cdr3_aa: CASKVGGSGNTIYF

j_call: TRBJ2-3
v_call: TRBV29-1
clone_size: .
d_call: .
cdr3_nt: TGCAGCGTTGCGTCTCTTACAGATACGCAGTATTTT
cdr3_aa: CSVASLTDTQYF

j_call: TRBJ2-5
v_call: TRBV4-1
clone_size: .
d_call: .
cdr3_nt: TGCGCCAGCAGCTGGCGGGAGACCCAGTACTTC
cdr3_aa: CASSWRETQYF

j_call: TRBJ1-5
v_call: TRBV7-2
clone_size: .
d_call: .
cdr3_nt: TGTGCCAGCAGCTTCTCTCCGTATCAGCCCCAGCATTTT
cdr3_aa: CASSFSPYQPQHF

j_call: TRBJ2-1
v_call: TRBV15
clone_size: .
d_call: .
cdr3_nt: TGTGCCACCAGCAGAGTCGGGGACTACAATGAGCAGTTCTTC
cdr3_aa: CATSRVGDYNEQFF

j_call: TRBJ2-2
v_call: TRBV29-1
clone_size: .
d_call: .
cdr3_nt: TGCAGCGTTGAACCTTTAGGGGTCACCGGGGAGCTGTTTTTT
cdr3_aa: CSVEPLGVTGELFF

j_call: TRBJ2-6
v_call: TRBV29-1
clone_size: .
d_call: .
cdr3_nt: TGCAGCGTTGAACCCCCTATAGGTGGGGCCAACGTCCTGACTTTC
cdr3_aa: CSVEPPIGGANVLTF

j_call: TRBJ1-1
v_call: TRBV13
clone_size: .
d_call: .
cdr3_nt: TGTGCCAGCAGCATCCCGCGTGAGGAGGACACTGAAGCTTTCTTT
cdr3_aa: CASSIPREEDTEAFF